A single sample is the source of the 32 T cell receptor beta chains below, sequenced in a study of blood T cells in healthy people across ages. Primers used in a second PCR of about 6 to 11 cycles were a sample-barcoded 5' primer and a J-beta primer mix. TCRdb recomputed calls from the 5' RACE reads with MiXCR, one row per CDR3 protein. The repertoire holds 800,000 to 1,000,000 distinct CDR3 sequences, with around 48% as singletons. Sequencing used blood. These receptors all stem from a man aged 30 to 45 in good health.

V is TRBV7-2 and J is TRBJ2-1; 9 nucleotides agree with TRBD2. This CDR3 region has 16 residues. CDR1 is SGHTA and CDR2 is FQGNSA in the germline V gene. Losses at the gene ends were 0 bases for V and 7 bases for J; bases not matched to a gene: 7. CDR3 in amino acids: CASSLAIAGVRNEQFF. In DNA form, the CDR3 reads TGTGCCAGCAGCTTAGCGATAGCGGGAGTTAGGAATGAGCAGTTCTTC.

This clonotype was counted a single time. Germline and junction disagree at one end, which may indicate a read error. The V gene is TRBV9, the J gene TRBJ1-2; 7 positions agree with TRBD1. This CDR3 is built from 13 residues. CDR1 and CDR2 (germline): SGDLS, YYNGEE. DNA for the CDR3: TGTGCCAGCAGTGGAGTAGGGGGCTATGGCTACAACTTC. Protein product: CASSGVGGYGYNF. Full variable domain (rest looked up from reference TRBV9 and TRBJ1-2): DSGVTQTPKHLITATGQRVTLRCSPRSGDLSVYWYQQSLDQGLQFLIQYYNGEERAKGNILERFSAQQFPDLHSELNLSSLELGDSALYFCASSGVGGYGYNFGSGTRLTVV.

V is TRBV20-1 and J is TRBJ1-5; D is unresolved. Looked up from germline, CDR1 is DFQATT and CDR2 is SNEGSKA (reference sequence). The V end was cut by 6 bases, the J end by 4 bases, with 10 bases between. This CDR3 region has 12 residues. The CDR3: CSAAEINQPQHF. Written as DNA, the CDR3 is TGCAGTGCGGCTGAAATTAATCAGCCCCAGCATTTT.

This chain connects TRBV5-1 to TRBJ2-1; 13 bases match TRBD2. Germline values: CDR1 SGHRS, CDR2 YFSETQ. The length of the CDR3 is 16 residues. J was trimmed by 12 bases and V by 6 bases; bases with no gene match: 15. CDR3 residues: CASTLSGTSGEGGQFF. The CDR3, as DNA: TGCGCCAGCACTCTTTCCGGGACTAGCGGGGAAGGAGGGCAGTTCTTC.

This chain uses TRBV6-2 or TRBV6-3 with TRBJ2-5; D remains ambiguous. V was pared by 4 bases and J by 4 bases, with 16 bases between. The CDR3 loop spans 15 amino acids. Germline CDR1 MNHEY, CDR2 SVGEGT. The CDR3 DNA reads as TGTGCCAGCAGTTTAGCTCCGGACCAGCCAGAGACCCAGTACTTC. Protein product: CASSLAPDQPETQYF.

This clonotype was seen a few times. The chain carries TRBV30 and TRBJ2-6; a possible D gene is TRBD1 (6 bases). CDR1 and CDR2 (germline): GTSNPN, SVGIG (reference sequence). The CDR3 runs to 16 residues. Trimming removed 3 bases from V and 0 bases from J, with 12 bases in between. The CDR3 sequence is CAWRYRDLSGANVLTF. The CDR3 nucleotides are TGTGCCTGGAGATACAGGGACCTCTCTGGGGCCAACGTCCTGACTTTC.

This clonotype was detected a few times. The rearrangement uses TRBV6-2 or TRBV6-3 and TRBJ1-5; D call uncertain. Germline V gene sequence: CDR1 MNHEY, CDR2 SVGEGT. The CDR3 runs 16 residues. With 8 bases removed from V and 4 bases from J, the gap between germline ends came to 21 bases. The CDR3: CASRRGISTNNQPQHF. As DNA, the CDR3 is TGTGCCAGCCGCCGTGGGATCTCCACCAATAATCAGCCCCAGCATTTT.

This clonotype was seen ten or more times. V and J are TRBV25-1 and TRBJ2-7; D is ambiguous. The CDR3 is 16 amino acids. Trimming took off 3 bases at V and 0 bases at J, with 15 bases between the two ends. CDR1 and CDR2 (germline): MGHDK, SYGVNS. The CDR3 loop reads CASSDPLSSSSYEQYF. The CDR3 DNA is TGTGCCAGCAGTGATCCCCTTTCGTCGAGCTCCTACGAGCAGTACTTC.

The sample holds a few counts of this clonotype. The chain is built from TRBV25-1 and TRBJ1-1, with D maybe TRBD1 (6 bases). The CDR3 has 14 residues. V shed 6 bases and J shed 8 bases, with 19 bases lying between them. CDR1 and CDR2 (germline): MGHDK, SYGVNS. Here the CDR3 DNA reads TGTGCCAGCAGGGGGAGCTGGGGGGGCCCAGAAGCTTTCTTT. Translated, it gives CASRGSWGGPEAFF.

Regarding this clonotype: Compared with germline, one end of the junction differs, possibly owing to a read error. The gene calls are TRBV12-3 or TRBV12-4 and TRBJ2-3, with D possibly being TRBD2 (5 bases). This CDR3 has 15 amino acids. CDR3 loop: CASSSLAYGADMQYF. As DNA, the CDR3 is TGTGCCAGCAGTTCCCTAGCTTACGGAGCAGATATGCAGTATTTT.

CDR3 sequence reads: CASSSLAGATNEKLFF. The DNA of the CDR3 is TGTGCCAGCAGCTCGTTAGCGGGGGCAACTAATGAAAAACTGTTTTTT. The chain joins TRBV7-2 to TRBJ1-4, with D possibly matching TRBD1 (5 bases). CDR3 size: 16 residues. V was cut by 4 bases and J by 0 bases, with 12 bases left in between. Germline V CDR1 and CDR2: SGHTA, FQGNSA.

This rearrangement joins TRBV6-5 to TRBJ2-5; 7 positions agree with TRBD2. The J segment lost 1 base and the V segment lost 5 bases, leaving 4 bases of the junction unmatched. CDR1 MNHEY and CDR2 SVGAGI come from the germline V gene. The CDR3 runs 14 residues. The CDR3 DNA reads TGTGCCAGCAGTAGCGGGGCCGTCCAAGAGACCCAGTACTTC. It encodes CASSSGAVQETQYF.

This chain connects TRBV12-3 or TRBV12-4 to TRBJ2-7, with a possible D match to TRBD2 (5 bases). V was trimmed by 5 bases and J by 3 bases, leaving 8 bases between them. The CDR3 runs to 12 residues. CDR3 nucleotide sequence: TGTGCCAGCAGTAAAGAGGGCTACGAGCAGTACTTC. As protein: CASSKEGYEQYF.

In DNA, the CDR3 is TGTGCCATCAAGGGCGGGGGTCCTCATACGCAGTATTTT. Its protein product is CAIKGGGPHTQYF. This chain uses TRBV10-3 with TRBJ2-3, with 7 bases fitting TRBD2. The CDR3 has 13 amino acids. Unmatched junction bases numbered 8, after V lost 7 bases and J lost 7 bases. Germline V gives CDR1 ENHRY, CDR2 SYGVKD.

Written as DNA, the CDR3 is TGCGCCAGCAGCCAACCCTACCGACAGGACAGGCGGGGCCGTTCTAACTATGGCTACACCTTC. It codes for CASSQPYRQDRRGRSNYGYTF. The chain has TRBV4-1 and TRBJ1-2, with 7 bases aligning to TRBD1. The CDR3 loop spans 21 amino acids. J gave up 0 bases and V 2 bases, and 21 bases lay outside the gene matches. Germline V CDR1 and CDR2: MGHRA, YSYEKL.

The rearrangement joins TRBV5-4 to TRBJ1-4, with D uncertain. In germline, CDR1 is SGHNT, CDR2 YYREEE (reference sequence). Trimming removed 5 bases at V and 6 bases at J, with 17 bases between. The length of the CDR3 is 15 residues. DNA for the CDR3: TGTGCCAGCAGTTCCGACTGGTCGTCGGATGAAAAACTGTTTTTT. It yields the protein CASSSDWSSDEKLFF.

The chain links TRBV6-1 to TRBJ2-1; 10 positions agree with TRBD1. V gave up 2 bases and J gave up 8 bases; unmatched junction bases: 6. There are 15 residues in the CDR3. CDR1 is MNHNS and CDR2 is SASEGT in the germline V gene. In DNA, the CDR3 is TGTGCCAGCAGTGAACCGGGACAGGGGATCCATGAGCAGTTCTTC. Its protein is CASSEPGQGIHEQFF.

V gene TRBV27 combines with J gene TRBJ1-1; the D is unclear. V shed 5 bases and J shed 0 bases, with 13 bases lying between them. Germline CDR1 reads MNHEY; CDR2 reads SMNVEV (reference sequence). The length of the CDR3 is 15 residues. The CDR3 spells CASSSPSGMNTEAFF. The CDR3 DNA reads as TGTGCCAGCAGTAGCCCATCGGGGATGAACACTGAAGCTTTCTTT.

This clonotype was seen a few times. The chain combines TRBV27 with TRBJ2-5; 11 positions match TRBD2. Germline CDR1 is MNHEY and CDR2 is SMNVEV (reference sequence). V lost 3 bases, J lost 5 bases, and 2 bases stayed unmatched. This CDR3 has 14 residues. CDR3 DNA sequence: TGTGCCAGCAGTTTGACTAGCGGGGTCGAGACCCAGTACTTC. Its translation is CASSLTSGVETQYF.

The rearrangement uses TRBV4-2 and TRBJ2-6; D gene unclear. CDR1 LGHNA and CDR2 YNFKEQ come from the germline V gene. The CDR3 has 15 amino acids. Trimming took off 8 bases at V and 0 bases at J, with 11 bases between the two ends. The CDR3 loop is CASGWIDSGANVLTF. Written as DNA, the CDR3 is TGTGCCAGCGGCTGGATCGACTCTGGGGCCAACGTCCTGACTTTC.

The gene calls are TRBV28 and TRBJ1-2; D gene unclear. Between the trimmed V and J ends, which lost 8 bases and 4 bases, there was a span of 14 bases. The CDR3 length is 13 residues. CDR1 and CDR2 (germline): MDHEN, SYDVKM. The CDR3 sequence: CASAASLGYGYTF. The CDR3 bases are TGTGCCAGCGCTGCCTCCCTTGGCTATGGCTACACCTTC.

Points on this clonotype: This may be a read error, as it is one base from a much larger clone. The chain joins TRBV6-4 to TRBJ1-1; no clear D. Germline CDR1 and CDR2: MRHNA and SNTAGT. The CDR3 covers 13 residues. CDR3 in DNA: TGTGCCAGCAGTGACGGAGAGAACGCTGAAGCTTTCTTT. It is translated as CASSDGENAEAFF.

The J gene is TRBJ1-5, the V gene TRBV7-2; the D is unclear. Germline V gives CDR1 SGHTA, CDR2 FQGNSA. Trimming took off 1 base at V and 0 bases at J, with 7 bases between the two ends. This CDR3 is built from 15 residues. The CDR3 sequence: CASSLEQISNQPQHF. In DNA, the CDR3 is TGTGCCAGCAGCTTAGAACAGATTAGCAATCAGCCCCAGCATTTT.

This chain uses TRBV7-2 with TRBJ1-5; D ambiguous. CDR3 length: 13 residues. V was clipped by 4 bases and J by 4 bases, with 8 bases between them. The germline CDR1 and CDR2 sequences are SGHTA and FQGNSA. The CDR3 protein is CASSSQPNQPQHF. CDR3 DNA: TGTGCCAGCAGCTCCCAACCAAATCAGCCCCAGCATTTT.

The chain employs TRBV4-1 and TRBJ2-7; D might be TRBD2 (5 bases). Germline V gene sequence: CDR1 MGHRA, CDR2 YSYEKL. The CDR3 is made up of 14 amino acids. V shed 1 base and J shed 0 bases, with 7 bases lying between them. The CDR3 bases are TGCGCCAGCAGCCAAGGGGAGAGCTCCTACGAGCAGTACTTC. It specifies CASSQGESSYEQYF.

The chain uses TRBV28 and TRBJ2-5, with 8 bases identical to TRBD1. V shed 4 bases and J 3 bases; nucleotides not matched to a gene: 13. The CDR3 sequence is 17 residues long. Germline loops: CDR1 MDHEN, CDR2 SYDVKM. This CDR3 is CASSSPPGGPEKETQYF. CDR3 DNA: TGTGCCAGCAGTTCGCCCCCAGGGGGCCCCGAGAAAGAGACCCAGTACTTC.

The chain employs TRBV10-3 and TRBJ2-1, with no clear D. Germline CDR1 and CDR2: ENHRY and SYGVKD. The length of the CDR3 is 13 residues. The V end was cut by 4 bases, the J end by 10 bases, with 14 bases between. CDR3 DNA: TGTGCCATCAGTGCTTCAGTTTCACGCGAGCAGTTCTTC. Its translation: CAISASVSREQFF.

The rearrangement uses TRBV4-1 and TRBJ1-2, with D perhaps matching TRBD1 (6 bases). This CDR3 comprises 13 residues. CDR1 is MGHRA, CDR2 YSYEKL, per germline. Trimming shortened V by 2 bases and J by 3 bases, and 7 bases separated the two germline ends. CDR3 protein: CASSQKGDYGYTF. In nucleotides, the CDR3 is TGCGCCAGCAGCCAAAAGGGGGACTATGGCTACACCTTC.

The CDR3 sequence is CASSPFKVGVNRNPYEQFF. In DNA form, the CDR3 reads TGTGCCAGCAGCCCGTTTAAGGTGGGAGTAAACCGAAACCCCTACGAGCAGTTCTTC. The V call is TRBV14, the J call TRBJ2-1, with D maybe TRBD2 (5 bases). The CDR3 is 19 residues long. V lost 4 bases to trimming and J lost 10 bases, with 32 bases between them. CDR1 is SGHDN, CDR2 FVKESK, per germline.

This clonotype was observed a few times. V is TRBV29-1 and J is TRBJ2-1; TRBD1 agrees at 9 bases. With V trimmed by 7 bases and J by 3 bases, 4 bases remained unmatched. Germline lookup yields CDR1 SQVTM and CDR2 ANQGSEA. This CDR3 has 13 amino acids. CDR3 DNA: TGCAGCGCCCGACAGGGGGGCTACAATGAGCAGTTCTTC. Amino acid sequence: CSARQGGYNEQFF.

The chain has TRBV7-8 and TRBJ1-1, with a weak D call TRBD1 (5 bases). This CDR3 contains 15 residues. CDR1 and CDR2 (germline): SGHVS, FQNEAQ. V lost 5 bases, J lost 7 bases, and 20 bases lay in between. Here the CDR3 reads CASSRLRTNPFEAFF. Here the CDR3 DNA reads TGTGCCAGCAGCCGATTGAGGACAAACCCATTTGAAGCTTTCTTT.

This clonotype appeared a few times. The rearrangement uses TRBV29-1 and TRBJ2-5; D is ambiguous. This CDR3 contains 13 residues. The V gene lost 1 base and the J gene lost 2 bases, with 8 bases spanning the gap. CDR1 is SQVTM and CDR2 is ANQGSEA in the germline V gene. The CDR3 is CSVEGQRQETQYF. CDR3 bases: TGCAGCGTTGAAGGGCAGCGACAAGAGACCCAGTACTTC.